These 3 T cell receptor beta chains were all obtained from the same sample, sequenced in a study of cytomegalovirus exposure and HLA in healthy donors. The PCR made use of 60 Vbeta and 13 Jbeta primers. Clones were read by immunoSEQ multiplex PCR, and TCRdb kept only the in-frame ones, dropping some. The sample holds 150,000 to 200,000 clones, around three quarters seen once. Specimen: PBMCs. The receptors originated from a woman aged 40 to 50 in good health and CMV-seronegative.

The chain uses TRBV5-1 and TRBJ1-4; no reliable D call. Germline V gives CDR1 SGHRS, CDR2 YFSETQ. This CDR3 spans 15 amino acids. V was trimmed by 4 bases and J by 8 bases, leaving 18 bases between them. CDR3 DNA: TGCGCCAGCAGCGGCGCGGGAACCACGGAGGAAAAACTGTTTTTT. This gives the protein CASSGAGTTEEKLFF.

This clone was counted only a few times. The chain recombines TRBV11-2 with TRBJ2-7; 11 nucleotides align to TRBD2. The CDR3 contains 16 residues. Germline V gene lookup returns CDR1 SGHAT and CDR2 FQNNGV. The ends lost 4 bases at V and 0 bases at J; junction bases unmatched: 5. This chain's CDR3 is CASSSVAGGHSYEQYF. The CDR3 DNA reads as TGTGCCAGCAGCTCCGTAGCGGGGGGGCACTCCTACGAGCAGTACTTC.

There are a few counts of this clone. This chain connects TRBV2 to TRBJ2-7; D gene uncertain. The V end lost 5 bases, the J end lost 3 bases, and 8 bases lay between the germline ends. CDR3 length equals 12 residues. CDR1 is SNHLY, CDR2 FYNNEI, per germline. Here the CDR3 DNA reads TGTGCCAGCAGTAAACAGAACTACGAGCAGTACTTC. Its protein is CASSKQNYEQYF.